Following are 24 T cell receptor beta chains from one sample sequenced in a study of a mutant IDH1 vaccine in newly diagnosed glioma. Sequenced by immunoSEQ multiplex PCR; TCRdb stores in-frame clones only, minus some. Altogether tens of thousands of clones are present, 83% being singletons, with the ten largest covering around 7.4%. Time point described: baseline, week 1 (first vaccination visit). The treatment denotes: pre-vaccination baseline after standard-of-care therapy. The sample consisted of PBMCs, taken from a glioma patient treated with radiotherapy, temozolomide or both. These receptors came from a woman in her fifties or sixties with glioma.

This sequence joins TRBV7-2 and TRBJ2-5, with D possibly matching TRBD2 (5 bases). The germline gives CDR1 SGHTA, CDR2 FQGNSA. The CDR3 length is 14 residues. V was shortened by 0 bases and J by 5 bases, with 10 bases between the two germline ends. CDR3 nucleotide sequence: TGTGCCAGCAGCTTAGCCGGCGGGTACGAGACCCAGTACTTC. Translated: CASSLAGGYETQYF.

The CDR3 protein is CASSDSLSGTEAFF. CDR3 bases: TGCGCCAGCAGTGACAGCCTTTCGGGGACTGAAGCTTTCTTT. This rearrangement joins TRBV5-1 to TRBJ1-1; D is perhaps TRBD1 (5 bases). From germline, CDR1 is SGHRS and CDR2 YFSETQ. V lost 5 bases and J lost 5, with 16 bases in between. This CDR3 is built from 14 residues.

The chain is built from TRBV7-7 and TRBJ2-1, with TRBD1 identical over 10 bases. This CDR3 contains 14 residues. Germline CDR1 and CDR2: SSHAT and FNYEAQ (reference sequence). The V gene end was trimmed by 10 bases and the J gene end by 8 bases; junction bases not matched to a gene: 11. The CDR3 DNA is TGTGCCACCTCTTTGGGACAGGGGATCCATGAGCAGTTCTTC. Protein product: CATSLGQGIHEQFF.

Judged by abundance, this clone is medium-sized (0.01 to 0.1%). The rearrangement joins TRBV6-4 to TRBJ2-6; weak D call: TRBD2 (6 bases). V was pared by 0 bases and J by 0 bases, with 6 bases between. Germline assignment: CDR1 MRHNA and CDR2 SNTAGT. The CDR3 consists of 16 residues. CDR3 residues: CASSDSTSSGANVLTF. The CDR3 DNA sequence: TGTGCCAGCAGTGACTCGACTAGCTCTGGGGCCAACGTCCTGACTTTC.

This chain joins TRBV5-1 and TRBJ2-5; D is possibly TRBD2 (7 bases). There are 16 residues in the CDR3. Germline V lookup: CDR1 SGHRS, CDR2 YFSETQ. V gave up 4 bases and J gave up 2 bases, with 18 bases separating them. The CDR3 DNA follows: TGCGCCAGCAGCCCTGGGGGGGGCCCGCGGCAAGAGACCCAGTACTTC. This gives the protein CASSPGGGPRQETQYF.

This chain links TRBV27 with TRBJ1-3, with TRBD1 as a possible D gene (6 bases). CDR3 length: 15 amino acids. With 2 bases removed from V and 0 bases from J, the gap between germline ends came to 8 bases. CDR1 and CDR2 from the germline V gene are MNHEY and SMNVEV (reference sequence). In DNA, the CDR3 is TGTGCCAGCAGTTTAACAGGGTTCTCTGGAAACACCATATATTTT. As protein: CASSLTGFSGNTIYF.

V is TRBV19 and J is TRBJ1-5, with 7 bases lining up with TRBD1. Germline V CDR1 and CDR2: LNHDA, SQIVND (reference sequence). Germline trimming cut 8 bases from V and 4 bases from J; bases unmatched to any gene: 11. The CDR3 consists of 15 residues. The CDR3: CASSTWDSNNQPQHF. DNA for the CDR3: TGTGCCAGTTCGACCTGGGACAGCAATAATCAGCCCCAGCATTTT.

This chain connects TRBV27 to TRBJ2-7; D perhaps matches TRBD1 (6 bases). Germline V gene data show CDR1 as MNHEY and CDR2 as SMNVEV (reference sequence). CDR3 size: 11 residues. With 8 bases removed from V and 8 bases from J, the gap between germline ends came to 13 bases. The CDR3 nucleotides read TGTGCCAGCTCGCTTGGGGACAAGCAGTACTTC. It translates to CASSLGDKQYF.

This clone has just a few counts. The J gene is TRBJ2-7, the V gene TRBV29-1, with 7 bases fitting TRBD2. The CDR3 extends over 13 amino acids. Unmatched junction bases numbered 6, after V lost 3 bases and J lost 4 bases. Germline V gene data show CDR1 as SQVTM and CDR2 as ANQGSEA. CDR3 amino acids: CSVESGRDYEQYF. CDR3 nucleotides: TGCAGCGTTGAGTCAGGGAGGGATTACGAGCAGTACTTC.

The rearrangement links TRBV5-1 to TRBJ2-1; 7 nucleotides agree with TRBD2. V shed 0 bases and J 9 bases; nucleotides not matched to a gene: 6. Germline CDR1 SGHRS, CDR2 YFSETQ. There are 14 residues in the CDR3. CDR3 protein: CASSLAAREGEQFF. The CDR3 coding sequence is TGCGCCAGCAGCTTGGCCGCCAGGGAGGGTGAGCAGTTCTTC.

The chain uses TRBV11-1 and TRBJ2-7; no firm D call. Trimming took 3 bases from V and 0 from J, leaving 9 bases between them. Germline-derived CDR1 and CDR2 are SGHAT and FQDESV (reference sequence). The CDR3 is made up of 14 amino acids. The CDR3: CASSLELLSYEQYF. DNA for the CDR3: TGTGCCAGCAGCTTGGAACTACTCTCCTACGAGCAGTACTTC.

This clone showed up just a few times. The chain has TRBV6-5 and TRBJ1-5; D remains ambiguous. Deletions cut 4 bases from V and 2 bases from J, with 6 bases between. Germline V CDR1 and CDR2: MNHEY, SVGAGI. There are 13 residues in the CDR3. The CDR3 loop is CASSFPCNQPQHF. CDR3 nucleotides: TGTGCCAGCAGTTTCCCCTGCAATCAGCCCCAGCATTTT.

V is TRBV5-4 and J is TRBJ2-1; 7 bases align to TRBD1. The CDR3 is made up of 15 amino acids. Germline-derived CDR1 and CDR2 are SGHNT and YYREEE (reference sequence). Trimming removed 0 bases from V and 6 bases from J; junction bases left unmatched: 6. The CDR3 protein is CASSLGQGLGNEQFF. DNA of the CDR3: TGTGCCAGCAGCTTGGGACAGGGTTTGGGCAATGAGCAGTTCTTC.

The rearrangement uses TRBV6-6 and TRBJ1-5; TRBD1 aligns across 10 bases. The CDR3 sequence is 14 residues long. Germline trimming cut 10 bases from V and 3 bases from J; bases unmatched to any gene: 6. Looked up from germline, CDR1 is MNHNY and CDR2 is SVGAGI (reference sequence). As DNA, the CDR3 is TGTGCCACAGAGACAGGGGGCCTCAATCAGCCCCAGCATTTT. As protein: CATETGGLNQPQHF.

CDR3 loop: CASSQNVLGVYEQYF. CDR3 bases: TGCGCCAGCAGCCAAAACGTATTGGGGGTCTACGAGCAGTACTTC. The genes are TRBV4-1 and TRBJ2-7; perhaps D is TRBD1 or TRBD2 (5 bases each). The CDR3 extends over 15 amino acids. The germline gives CDR1 MGHRA, CDR2 YSYEKL. V gave up 2 bases and J gave up 3 bases, with 14 bases separating them.

J is TRBJ2-3 and V is TRBV7-2; the D call may be TRBD1 or TRBD2 (5 bases each). V was trimmed by 6 bases and J by 0 bases, leaving 10 bases between them. The germline CDR1 and CDR2 sequences are SGHTA and FQGNSA. The CDR3 consists of 14 residues. CDR3 sequence (DNA): TGTGCCAGCAGGATAGGGGAGAGCACAGATACGCAGTATTTT. Translation: CASRIGESTDTQYF.

Only one count was recorded for this clone. The CDR3 sequence is CASSQGPGLSTDTQHF. The CDR3 nucleotides read TGCGCCAGCAGCCAAGGCCCCGGACTCAGCACAGATACGCAGCATTTT. This sequence joins TRBV4-1 and TRBJ2-3; D gene ambiguous. The assigned J gene may be wrong: the sequence end matches TRBJ1-5 better. The CDR3 length is 16 residues. Germline CDR1 MGHRA, CDR2 YSYEKL.

This clone was found a few times. This sequence joins TRBV5-1 and TRBJ1-1; the match to TRBD1 covers 9 bases. V was pared by 0 bases and J by 6 bases, with 9 bases of the junction left unmatched. Germline V gene sequence: CDR1 SGHRS, CDR2 YFSETQ. CDR3 length equals 16 residues. In nucleotides, the CDR3 is TGCGCCAGCAGCTTGGGCCACACAGGGGGCGATGCTGAAGCTTTCTTT. This encodes CASSLGHTGGDAEAFF.

The sample holds one count of this clone. The rearrangement joins TRBV5-4 to TRBJ1-5; D is perhaps TRBD1 (6 bases). Trimming shortened V by 1 base and J by 2 bases, and 13 bases separated the two germline ends. This CDR3 region has 16 residues. The germline V gene has CDR1 SGHNT and CDR2 YYREEE (reference sequence). The CDR3: CASSLNGGVGNQPQHF. The CDR3 coding sequence is TGTGCCAGCAGCTTGAACGGGGGCGTGGGCAATCAGCCCCAGCATTTT. Full variable domain (remainder filled in from reference TRBV5-4 and TRBJ1-5): ETGVTQSPTHLIKTRGQQVTLRCSSQSGHNTVSWYQQALGQGPQFIFQYYREEENGRGNFPPRFSGLQFPNYSSELNVNALELDDSALYLCASSLNGGVGNQPQHFGDGTRLSIL.

The chain joins TRBV6-5 to TRBJ1-2; 7 bases match TRBD1. The germline gives CDR1 MNHEY, CDR2 SVGAGI. The CDR3 runs 14 residues. With V trimmed by 4 bases and J by 4 bases, 6 bases remained unmatched. In DNA form, the CDR3 reads TGTGCCAGCAGTTTCCAGGGGGTGGGCTATGGCTACACCTTC. Translated, it gives CASSFQGVGYGYTF.

The gene calls are TRBV5-6 and TRBJ1-2; TRBD1 agrees at 9 bases. The CDR3 is 15 amino acids. Germline V gene data show CDR1 as SGHDT and CDR2 as YYEEEE. V shed 2 bases and J 4 bases; nucleotides not matched to a gene: 6. The DNA for the CDR3 is TGTGCCAGCAGCTTTTCCGGGACAGGGAGCTATGGCTACACCTTC. The encoded protein is CASSFSGTGSYGYTF. Full variable domain (missing parts from reference TRBV5-6 and TRBJ1-2): DAGVTQSPTHLIKTRGQQVTLRCSPKSGHDTVSWYQQALGQGPQFIFQYYEEEERQRGNFPDRFSGHQFPNYSSELNVNALLLGDSALYLCASSFSGTGSYGYTFGSGTRLTVV.

V usage is TRBV6-5 and J usage is TRBJ1-1; D is undetermined. Germline lookup yields CDR1 MNHEY and CDR2 SVGAGI. Trimming shortened V by 5 bases and J by 1 base, and 14 bases separated the two germline ends. This CDR3 spans 15 amino acids. This CDR3 reads CASSPGGLGNTEAFF. The DNA for the CDR3 is TGTGCCAGCAGTCCCGGTGGGTTAGGGAACACTGAAGCTTTCTTT.

The chain employs TRBV5-4 and TRBJ2-7; D gene unclear. V gave up 0 bases and J gave up 5 bases, with 9 bases separating them. The CDR3 has 13 residues. The germline V gene encodes CDR1 SGHNT and CDR2 YYREEE (reference sequence). The CDR3 nucleotides read TGTGCCAGCAGCTTGGCACAGTTCCACGAGCAGTACTTC. It specifies CASSLAQFHEQYF.

This clone was seen once. The chain recombines TRBV6-5 with TRBJ1-2; D is uncertain. V dropped 6 bases and J dropped 5 bases, with 7 bases sitting between them. The CDR3 loop spans 11 amino acids. CDR1 and CDR2 (germline): MNHEY, SVGAGI. In nucleotides, the CDR3 is TGTGCCAGCAGGAGGGATTATGGCTACACCTTC. It yields the protein CASRRDYGYTF.